This passage covers 7 T cell receptor beta chains from one sample sequenced in a study of PD-1 blockade in classical Hodgkin lymphoma. All patients relapsed after autologous stem cell transplantation, and brentuximab vedotin exposure varied. This table comes from immunoSEQ multiplex PCR, and its TCRdb copy is limited to in-frame clones, with some not included. This table has about 46,000 clones, approximately 70% appearing once. The starting material was peripheral blood mononuclear cells (PBMCs), obtained at baseline. Source of these receptors: a human donor with classical Hodgkin lymphoma.

The rearrangement uses TRBV19 and TRBJ1-2; TRBD1 might be the D (6 bases). CDR1 and CDR2 (germline): LNHDA, SQIVND (reference sequence). V was trimmed by 5 bases and J by 7 bases, leaving 17 bases between them. The CDR3 totals 14 residues. Written as DNA, the CDR3 is TGTGCCAGTAGTGAAACAGGGAAAAACGGTGGCTACACCTTC. It translates to CASSETGKNGGYTF.

The chain has TRBV19 and TRBJ1-1; D is perhaps TRBD1 (5 bases). The CDR3 contains 14 residues. The V and J ends lost 7 bases and 8 bases respectively, with 20 bases between them. Germline V lookup: CDR1 LNHDA, CDR2 SQIVND (reference sequence). CDR3 region: CASIYEGATGEAFF. The CDR3 coding sequence is TGTGCCAGTATTTATGAAGGGGCTACGGGGGAAGCTTTCTTT.

V and J are TRBV5-1 and TRBJ1-6; D remains ambiguous. Germline loops: CDR1 SGHRS, CDR2 YFSETQ. The length of the CDR3 is 13 residues. Trimming removed 5 bases from V and 13 bases from J, with 16 bases in between. This CDR3 is CASRRIPAAPLHF. CDR3 nucleotides: TGCGCCAGCAGGAGGATCCCGGCGGCCCCCCTCCACTTT. The complete variable domain, with remaining parts taken from reference TRBV5-1 and TRBJ1-6, reads KAGVTQTPRYLIKTRGQQVTLSCSPISGHRSVSWYQQTPGQGLQFLFEYFSETQRNKGNFPGRFSGRQFSNSRSEMNVSTLELGDSALYLCASRRIPAAPLHFGNGTRLTVT.

The V gene is TRBV30, the J gene TRBJ1-2; TRBD1 is a possible D gene (6 bases). Trimming removed 0 bases from V and 4 bases from J, with 12 bases in between. CDR3 length: 14 residues. Germline lookup yields CDR1 GTSNPN and CDR2 SVGIG (reference sequence). The CDR3 DNA reads TGTGCCTGGAGTGTGGGGGGGGGCCCCTATGGCTACACCTTC. Translating gives CAWSVGGGPYGYTF.

V gene TRBV11-2 combines with J gene TRBJ2-1, with 13 bases aligning to TRBD2. Germline CDR1 and CDR2: SGHAT and FQNNGV. V trimming: 2 bases; J trimming: 10 bases; junction bases outside the gene matches: 8. This CDR3 has 16 amino acids. DNA for the CDR3: TGTGCCAGCAGCTTAAAGGGACTAGCGGGGAAGGAGGAGCAGTTCTTC. Its translation is CASSLKGLAGKEEQFF.

The CDR3 coding sequence is TGCGCCAGCGGAATCAAGGGACAGGGGTTCGAGCAGTACTTC. This translates into CASGIKGQGFEQYF. The chain recombines TRBV5-1 with TRBJ2-7, with 10 bases that match TRBD1. J was trimmed by 6 bases and V by 7 bases; bases with no gene match: 10. The CDR3 has 14 residues. Germline CDR1 SGHRS, CDR2 YFSETQ.

The chain combines TRBV30 with TRBJ2-7, with 9 bases identical to TRBD2. V lost 4 bases to trimming and J lost 0 bases; unmatched junction nucleotides: 13. The CDR3 is made up of 17 amino acids. Germline assignment: CDR1 GTSNPN and CDR2 SVGIG (reference sequence). The CDR3 reads CAWTSLGERGDSYEQYF. The CDR3, as DNA: TGTGCCTGGACCAGCCTGGGGGAGCGGGGGGACTCCTACGAGCAGTACTTC.